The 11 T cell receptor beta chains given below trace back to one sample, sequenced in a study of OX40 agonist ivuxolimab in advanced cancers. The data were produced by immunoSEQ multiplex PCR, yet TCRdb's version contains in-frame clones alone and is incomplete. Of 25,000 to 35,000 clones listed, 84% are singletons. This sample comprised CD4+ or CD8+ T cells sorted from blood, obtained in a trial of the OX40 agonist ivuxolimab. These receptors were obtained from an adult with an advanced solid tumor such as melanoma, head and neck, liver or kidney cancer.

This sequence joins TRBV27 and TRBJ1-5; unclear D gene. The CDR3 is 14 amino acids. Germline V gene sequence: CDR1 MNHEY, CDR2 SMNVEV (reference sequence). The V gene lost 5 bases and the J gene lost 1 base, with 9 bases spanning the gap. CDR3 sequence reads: CASSVTRSNQPQHF. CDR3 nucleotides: TGTGCCAGCAGTGTTACCAGAAGCAATCAGCCCCAGCATTTT.

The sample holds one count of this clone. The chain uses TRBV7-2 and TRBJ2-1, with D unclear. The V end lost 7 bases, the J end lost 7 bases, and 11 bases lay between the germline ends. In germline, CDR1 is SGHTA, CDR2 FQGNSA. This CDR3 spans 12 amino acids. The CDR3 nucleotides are TGTGCCAGCACCTCCTTGAGGAATGAGCAGTTCTTC. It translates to CASTSLRNEQFF.

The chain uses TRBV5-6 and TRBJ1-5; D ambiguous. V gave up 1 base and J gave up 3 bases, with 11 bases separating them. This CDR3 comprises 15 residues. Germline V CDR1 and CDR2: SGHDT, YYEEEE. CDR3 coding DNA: TGTGCCAGCAGCTTGAAGACCCCTCCCAATCAGCCCCAGCATTTT. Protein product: CASSLKTPPNQPQHF.

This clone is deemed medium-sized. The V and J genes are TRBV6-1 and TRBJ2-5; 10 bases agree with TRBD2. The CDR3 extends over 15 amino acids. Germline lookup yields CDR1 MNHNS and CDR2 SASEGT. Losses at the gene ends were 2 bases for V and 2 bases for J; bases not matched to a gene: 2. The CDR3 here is CASSELAGDQETQYF. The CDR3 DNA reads TGTGCCAGCAGTGAACTAGCGGGGGATCAAGAGACCCAGTACTTC.

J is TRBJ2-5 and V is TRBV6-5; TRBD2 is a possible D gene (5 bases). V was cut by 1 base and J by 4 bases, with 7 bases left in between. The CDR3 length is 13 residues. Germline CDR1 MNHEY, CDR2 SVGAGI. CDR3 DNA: TGTGCCAGCAGTTACTACAGCGGAGAGACCCAGTACTTC. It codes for CASSYYSGETQYF.

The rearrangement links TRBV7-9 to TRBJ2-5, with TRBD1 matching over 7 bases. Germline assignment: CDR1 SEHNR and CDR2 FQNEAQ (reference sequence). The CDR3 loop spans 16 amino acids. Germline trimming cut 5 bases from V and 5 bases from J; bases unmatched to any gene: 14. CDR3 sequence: CASSTWGEGAGETQYF. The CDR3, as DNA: TGTGCCAGCAGCACGTGGGGAGAGGGGGCAGGGGAGACCCAGTACTTC.

Here the CDR3 reads CASSDVPGAAGNIQYF. CDR3 bases: TGTGCCAGCAGTGACGTTCCGGGCGCAGCGGGAAACATTCAGTACTTC. V gene TRBV6-1 combines with J gene TRBJ2-4, with a possible D match to TRBD2 (6 bases). This CDR3 is 16 amino acids long. Germline CDR1 is MNHNS and CDR2 is SASEGT. V was shortened by 3 bases and J by 6 bases, with 18 bases between the two germline ends.

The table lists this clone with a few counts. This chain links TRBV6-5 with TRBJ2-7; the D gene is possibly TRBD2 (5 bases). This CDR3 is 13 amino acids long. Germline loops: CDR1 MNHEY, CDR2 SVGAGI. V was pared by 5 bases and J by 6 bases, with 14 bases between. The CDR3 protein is CASSDYGVVEQYF. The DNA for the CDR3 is TGTGCCAGCAGTGATTACGGGGTTGTCGAGCAGTACTTC.

The CDR3 coding sequence is TGCGCCAGCGGTCGGACCGGCAATCAGCCCCAGCATTTT. It codes for CASGRTGNQPQHF. The gene calls are TRBV10-1 and TRBJ1-5; D is unclear. V lost 8 bases and J 2 bases, leaving 10 bases between the germline ends. This CDR3 region has 13 residues. CDR1 WNHNN and CDR2 SYGVQD come from the germline V gene (reference sequence).

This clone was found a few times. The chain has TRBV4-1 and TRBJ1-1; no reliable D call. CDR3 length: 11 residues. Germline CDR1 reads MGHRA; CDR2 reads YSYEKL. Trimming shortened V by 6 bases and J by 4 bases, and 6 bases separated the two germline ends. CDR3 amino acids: CASRMRTEAFF. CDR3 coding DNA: TGCGCCAGCAGAATGCGCACTGAAGCTTTCTTT.

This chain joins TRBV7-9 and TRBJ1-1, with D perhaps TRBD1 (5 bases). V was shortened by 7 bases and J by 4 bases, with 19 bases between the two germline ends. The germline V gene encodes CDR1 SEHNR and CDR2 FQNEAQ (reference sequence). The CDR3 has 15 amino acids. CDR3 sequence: CASTPLKGPGTEAFF. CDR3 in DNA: TGTGCCAGCACCCCTCTGAAGGGGCCGGGCACTGAAGCTTTCTTT.